This T cell receptor beta chain appears in the sequencing data of a study of type 1 regulatory T cells. On the study more broadly: T-allo10 is an in vitro-generated, Tr1-enriched CD4 T cell product specific for alloantigen.

Trimming took 1 base from V and 7 from J, leaving 8 bases between them. Germline CDR1 GTSNPN, CDR2 SVGIG (reference sequence). The CDR3 runs 11 residues. MiXCR, run by TCRdb on the reads, gives a single entry per CDR3 protein. The sample includes approximately 5,300 distinct CDR3 sequences, 27% of them seen just once. The graft donor-derived T-allo10 cells reportedly recognize host alloantigens, are anergic, and suppress alloantigen-specifically. At least ten counts were recorded for this clonotype. No antigen is known for it. The chain recombines TRBV30 with TRBJ2-7; D is ambiguous. The specimen sequenced was cultured T cells, either the whole culture or a sorted T cell fraction (not recorded which). Described subset: Tr1-enriched cell product generated in vitro against host alloantigens. The TCR comes from a human donor in good health. CDR3 amino acids: CAWSALEEQYF. CDR3 nucleotide sequence: TGTGCCTGGAGTGCCCTCGAAGAGCAGTACTTC.